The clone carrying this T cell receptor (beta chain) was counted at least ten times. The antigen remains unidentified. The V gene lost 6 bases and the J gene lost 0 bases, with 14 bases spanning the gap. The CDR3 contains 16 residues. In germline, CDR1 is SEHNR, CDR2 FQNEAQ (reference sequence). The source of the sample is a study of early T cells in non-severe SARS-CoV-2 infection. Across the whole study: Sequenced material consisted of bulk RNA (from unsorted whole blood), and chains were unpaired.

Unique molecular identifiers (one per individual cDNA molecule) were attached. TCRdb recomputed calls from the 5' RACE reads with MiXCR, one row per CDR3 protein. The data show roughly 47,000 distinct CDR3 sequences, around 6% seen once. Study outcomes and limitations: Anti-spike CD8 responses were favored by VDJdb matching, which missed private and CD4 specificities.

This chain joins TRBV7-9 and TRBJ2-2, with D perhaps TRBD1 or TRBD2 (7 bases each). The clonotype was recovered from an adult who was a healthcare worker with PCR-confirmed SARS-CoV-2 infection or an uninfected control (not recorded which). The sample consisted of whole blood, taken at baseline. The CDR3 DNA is TGTGCCAGCAGTCACGGGGGGACAGCGAACACCGGGGAGCTGTTTTTT. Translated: CASSHGGTANTGELFF.